This passage covers 16 T cell receptor beta chains from one sample sequenced in a study of blood T cell repertoires in COVID-19. Libraries were prepared by immunoSEQ multiplex PCR; TCRdb keeps only in-frame clonotypes and omits some of them. The sample holds roughly 360,000 clones; roughly 90% are singletons and the top ten take around 0.91%. Sequences were obtained from PBMCs or T cells enriched from blood (not recorded which). The receptors here all came from a woman aged 30 to 39 with acute COVID-19.

CDR3 protein: CSASDRGAGYGYTF. DNA for the CDR3: TGCAGTGCTAGTGACAGGGGCGCAGGCTATGGCTACACCTTC. The chain employs TRBV20-1 and TRBJ1-2, with 8 nucleotides matching TRBD1. Germline V gene data show CDR1 as DFQATT and CDR2 as SNEGSKA (reference sequence). The V gene end was trimmed by 3 bases and the J gene end by 4 bases; junction bases not matched to a gene: 7. This CDR3 is built from 14 residues.

The genes are TRBV18 and TRBJ1-5; D not certain. This CDR3 has 13 amino acids. The germline gives CDR1 KGHSH, CDR2 LQKENI. With 1 base removed from V and 7 bases from J, the gap between germline ends came to 8 bases. CDR3 nucleotide sequence: TGTGCCAGCTCACCACAGGAGATGCAGCCCCAGCATTTT. This sequence encodes CASSPQEMQPQHF.

The chain couples TRBV5-4 to TRBJ2-1; 12 nucleotides align to TRBD2. V was pared by 0 bases and J by 8 bases, with 3 bases of the junction left unmatched. CDR1 is SGHNT and CDR2 is YYREEE in the germline V gene (reference sequence). The CDR3 sequence is 15 residues long. CDR3 loop: CASSLGLAGVDEQFF. The CDR3 DNA reads as TGTGCCAGCAGCTTGGGACTAGCGGGGGTGGATGAGCAGTTCTTC.

To note about this clone: No DNA is shown, since the ends of the CDR3 on it are uncertain; the CDR3 is the one TCRdb lists. The chain carries TRBV12-2 and TRBJ1-2; the D call TRBD1 from the table was never checked on the DNA. TRBV12-2 is shown as a pseudogene. Inclusive of both ends, the CDR3 amounts to 15 amino acids. CDR3 loop: CASRFWGQGAGGYTF.

This chain joins TRBV14 and TRBJ1-4; possible D gene TRBD1, 5 bases. V was pared by 4 bases and J by 8 bases, with 23 bases between. CDR3 length: 17 residues. Germline CDR1 and CDR2: SGHDN and FVKESK. The CDR3 sequence is CASSRTTLTGINEKLFF. The CDR3 DNA follows: TGTGCCAGCAGCCGAACAACCCTTACAGGTATCAACGAAAAACTGTTTTTT.

The V and J genes are TRBV6-2 or TRBV6-3 and TRBJ2-1; D is uncertain. The CDR3 sequence is 13 residues long. The ends were cut back, 0 bases at V and 9 bases at J, with 9 bases in the middle. The V gene's germline CDR1 is MNHEY and CDR2 SVGEGT. The CDR3 coding sequence is TGTGCCAGCAGTTACTCGAGAATCGGTGAGCAGTTCTTC. Its translation: CASSYSRIGEQFF.

The genes are TRBV6-1 and TRBJ1-6; 10 positions agree with TRBD1. With V trimmed by 4 bases and J by 10 bases, 13 bases remained unmatched. Per germline, CDR1 MNHNS and CDR2 SASEGT. The CDR3 length is 17 residues. CDR3 DNA: TGTGCCAGCAGTGCCCGACAGGGGGCGGTTCTAAGGTCACCCCTCCACTTT. Its protein is CASSARQGAVLRSPLHF.

The V call is TRBV5-1, the J call TRBJ2-7; TRBD1 agrees at 10 bases. The CDR3 spans 15 residues. V lost 0 bases to trimming and J lost 3 bases; unmatched junction nucleotides: 3. From germline, CDR1 is SGHRS and CDR2 YFSETQ. The CDR3 nucleotides are TGCGCCAGCAGCTTGGCCGGGACAGGGGTCTACGAGCAGTACTTC. Protein: CASSLAGTGVYEQYF. Using reference TRBV5-1 and TRBJ2-7 for the parts outside the CDR3, the full variable domain is KAGVTQTPRYLIKTRGQQVTLSCSPISGHRSVSWYQQTPGQGLQFLFEYFSETQRNKGNFPGRFSGRQFSNSRSEMNVSTLELGDSALYLCASSLAGTGVYEQYFGPGTRLTVT.

The chain recombines TRBV18 with TRBJ1-5; D is perhaps TRBD1 (5 bases). The CDR3 totals 18 residues. V was trimmed by 3 bases and J by 2 bases, leaving 20 bases between them. The germline gives CDR1 KGHSH, CDR2 LQKENI. The CDR3 loop reads CASSPGTGAGGGNQPQHF. The CDR3 DNA sequence: TGTGCCAGCTCACCTGGTACGGGAGCGGGGGGTGGCAATCAGCCCCAGCATTTT.

The chain links TRBV28 to TRBJ2-2; 8 nucleotides align to TRBD2. Germline-derived CDR1 and CDR2 are MDHEN and SYDVKM. This CDR3 is 16 amino acids long. Unmatched junction bases numbered 12, after V lost 7 bases and J lost 5 bases. The CDR3 spells CASKPGGSGVTGELFF. The CDR3 DNA reads as TGTGCCAGCAAGCCCGGAGGTAGCGGGGTGACCGGGGAGCTGTTTTTT.

The rearrangement uses TRBV29-1 and TRBJ1-1, with TRBD1 identical over 7 bases. J gave up 0 bases and V 6 bases, and 10 bases lay outside the gene matches. This CDR3 is 15 amino acids long. Germline loops: CDR1 SQVTM, CDR2 ANQGSEA. CDR3: CSVWLMDRMNTEAFF. Written as DNA, the CDR3 is TGCAGCGTCTGGCTTATGGACAGGATGAACACTGAAGCTTTCTTT.

The gene calls are TRBV5-1 and TRBJ1-6; D is undetermined. V dropped 0 bases and J dropped 8 bases, with 6 bases sitting between them. Germline V lookup: CDR1 SGHRS, CDR2 YFSETQ. The CDR3 contains 13 residues. The CDR3 spells CASSLDAYSPLHF. CDR3 DNA sequence: TGCGCCAGCAGCTTGGATGCGTATTCACCCCTCCACTTT.

This clone came up once. The chain combines TRBV29-1 with TRBJ2-7; 9 bases agree with TRBD1. The CDR3 spans 12 residues. The trim removed 5 bases at V and 2 bases at J, leaving 1 base unmatched. From germline, CDR1 is SQVTM and CDR2 ANQGSEA. This CDR3 reads CSVRDRAYEQYF. CDR3 DNA sequence: TGCAGCGTTAGGGACAGGGCCTACGAGCAGTACTTC.

This chain connects TRBV24-1 to TRBJ2-3; 10 nucleotides align to TRBD1. This CDR3 is 16 amino acids long. V was clipped by 4 bases and J by 3 bases; unmatched bases: 6. Germline V gene data show CDR1 as KGHDR and CDR2 as SFDVKD. CDR3: CATSDDRDRGTDTQYF. DNA of the CDR3: TGTGCCACCAGTGACGACCGGGACAGGGGAACAGATACGCAGTATTTT.

The J gene is TRBJ2-3, the V gene TRBV13, with 8 bases matching TRBD1. Germline CDR1 PRHDT, CDR2 FYEKMQ (reference sequence). The CDR3 length is 17 residues. V lost 6 bases, J lost 1 base, and 12 bases stayed unmatched. CDR3 sequence reads: CASSGQGAPGGTDTQYF. The CDR3 bases are TGTGCCAGCAGTGGACAGGGCGCTCCGGGGGGCACAGATACGCAGTATTTT.

The chain combines TRBV6-5 with TRBJ1-1; D not certain. With 7 bases removed from V and 5 bases from J, the gap between germline ends came to 14 bases. The CDR3 sequence is 13 residues long. The germline CDR1 and CDR2 sequences are MNHEY and SVGAGI. CDR3 loop: CASNQKLWTEAFF. CDR3 DNA: TGTGCCAGCAATCAGAAGTTGTGGACTGAAGCTTTCTTT.